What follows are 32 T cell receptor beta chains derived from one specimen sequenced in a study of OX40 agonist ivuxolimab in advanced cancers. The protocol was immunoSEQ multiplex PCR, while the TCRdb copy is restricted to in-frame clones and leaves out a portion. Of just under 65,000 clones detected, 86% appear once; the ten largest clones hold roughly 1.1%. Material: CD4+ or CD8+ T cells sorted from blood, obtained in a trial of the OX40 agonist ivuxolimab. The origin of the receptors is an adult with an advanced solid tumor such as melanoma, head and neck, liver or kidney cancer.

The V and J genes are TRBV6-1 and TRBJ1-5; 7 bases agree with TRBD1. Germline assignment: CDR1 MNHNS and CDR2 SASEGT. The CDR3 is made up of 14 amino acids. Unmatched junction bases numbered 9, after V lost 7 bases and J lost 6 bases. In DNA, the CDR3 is TGTGCCAGCAAAGTTACGACAGGGCCTCAGCCCCAGCATTTT. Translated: CASKVTTGPQPQHF.

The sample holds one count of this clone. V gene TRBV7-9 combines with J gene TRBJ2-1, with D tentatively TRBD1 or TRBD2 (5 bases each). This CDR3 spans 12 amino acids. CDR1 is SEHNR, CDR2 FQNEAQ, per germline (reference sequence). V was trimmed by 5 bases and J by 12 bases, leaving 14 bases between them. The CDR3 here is CASSEGSAGQFF. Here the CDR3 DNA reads TGTGCCAGCAGCGAGGGGTCTGCGGGGCAGTTCTTC.

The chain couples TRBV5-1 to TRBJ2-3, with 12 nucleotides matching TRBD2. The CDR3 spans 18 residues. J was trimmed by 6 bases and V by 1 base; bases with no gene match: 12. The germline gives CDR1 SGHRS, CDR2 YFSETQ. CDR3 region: CASSLTPLLAGGGDTQYF. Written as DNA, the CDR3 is TGCGCCAGCAGCTTGACACCACTACTAGCGGGAGGAGGGGATACGCAGTATTTT.

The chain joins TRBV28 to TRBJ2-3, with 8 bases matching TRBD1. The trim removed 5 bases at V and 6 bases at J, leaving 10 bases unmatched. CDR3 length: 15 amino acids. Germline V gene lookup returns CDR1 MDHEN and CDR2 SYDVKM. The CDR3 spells CASSKPSGGLDTQYF. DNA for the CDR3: TGTGCCAGCAGTAAACCATCAGGGGGCCTTGATACGCAGTATTTT.

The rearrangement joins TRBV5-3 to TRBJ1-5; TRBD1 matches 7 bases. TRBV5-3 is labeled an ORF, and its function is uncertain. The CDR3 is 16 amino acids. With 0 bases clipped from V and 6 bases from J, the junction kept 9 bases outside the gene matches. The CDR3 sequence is CARSLVHDSGGQPQHF. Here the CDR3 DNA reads TGTGCCAGAAGCTTGGTACACGATTCAGGGGGTCAGCCCCAGCATTTT.

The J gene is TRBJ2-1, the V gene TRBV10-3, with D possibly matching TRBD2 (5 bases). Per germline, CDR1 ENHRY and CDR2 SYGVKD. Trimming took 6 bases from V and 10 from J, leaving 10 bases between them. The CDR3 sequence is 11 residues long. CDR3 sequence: CAISLEGEQFF. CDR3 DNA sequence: TGTGCCATCAGCCTTGAGGGCGAGCAGTTCTTC.

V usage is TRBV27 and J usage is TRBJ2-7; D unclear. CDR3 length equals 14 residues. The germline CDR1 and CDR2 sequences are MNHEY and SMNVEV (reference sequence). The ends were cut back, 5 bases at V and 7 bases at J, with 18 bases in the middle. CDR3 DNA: TGTGCCAGCAGTCCTCACGACCGGTTCGGGGAGCAGTACTTC. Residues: CASSPHDRFGEQYF.

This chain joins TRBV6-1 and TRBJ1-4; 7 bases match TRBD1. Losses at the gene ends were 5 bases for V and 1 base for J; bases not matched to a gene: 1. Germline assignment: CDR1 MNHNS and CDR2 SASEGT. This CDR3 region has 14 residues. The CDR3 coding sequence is TGTGCCAGCAGTAGGGACAGAACTAATGAAAAACTGTTTTTT. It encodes CASSRDRTNEKLFF.

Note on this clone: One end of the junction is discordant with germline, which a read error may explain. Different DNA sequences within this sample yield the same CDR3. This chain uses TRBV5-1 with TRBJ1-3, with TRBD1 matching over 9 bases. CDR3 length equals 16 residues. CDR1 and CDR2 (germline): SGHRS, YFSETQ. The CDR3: CASSLGGTGSGNTIYF. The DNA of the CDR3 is TGCGCCAGCAGCTTGGGAGGGACAGGGTCTGGGAACACCATATATTTT.

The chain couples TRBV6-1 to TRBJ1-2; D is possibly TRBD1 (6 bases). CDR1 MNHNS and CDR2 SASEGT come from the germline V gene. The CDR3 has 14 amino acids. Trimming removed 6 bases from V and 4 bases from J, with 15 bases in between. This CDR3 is CASSPQTGVYGYTF. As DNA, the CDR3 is TGTGCCAGCAGCCCGCAGACAGGAGTCTATGGCTACACCTTC.

The CDR3 DNA reads as TGCGCCAGCAGCTTGGCATCAGTCCAAGAGACCCAGTACTTC. Translated: CASSLASVQETQYF. The chain combines TRBV5-1 with TRBJ2-5; D ambiguous. Germline CDR1 SGHRS, CDR2 YFSETQ. This CDR3 comprises 14 residues. With 0 bases removed from V and 1 base from J, the gap between germline ends came to 7 bases.

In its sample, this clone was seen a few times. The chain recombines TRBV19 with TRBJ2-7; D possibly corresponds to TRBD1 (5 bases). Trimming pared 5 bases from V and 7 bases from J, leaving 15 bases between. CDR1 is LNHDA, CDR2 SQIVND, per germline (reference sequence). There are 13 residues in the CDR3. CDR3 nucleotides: TGTGCCAGTAGTTTGGACACCCTGGGGGAGCAGTACTTC. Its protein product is CASSLDTLGEQYF.

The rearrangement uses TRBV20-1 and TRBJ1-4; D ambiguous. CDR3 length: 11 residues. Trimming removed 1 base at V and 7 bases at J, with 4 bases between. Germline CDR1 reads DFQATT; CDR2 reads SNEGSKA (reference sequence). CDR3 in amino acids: CSARVGEKLFF. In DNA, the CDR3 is TGCAGTGCTAGAGTCGGTGAAAAACTGTTTTTT.

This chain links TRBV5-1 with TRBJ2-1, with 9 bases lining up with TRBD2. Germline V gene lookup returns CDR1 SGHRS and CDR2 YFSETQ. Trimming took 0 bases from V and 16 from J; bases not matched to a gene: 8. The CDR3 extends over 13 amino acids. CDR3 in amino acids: CASSLDPSGVLFF. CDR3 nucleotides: TGCGCCAGCAGCTTGGATCCTAGCGGGGTCTTATTCTTC.

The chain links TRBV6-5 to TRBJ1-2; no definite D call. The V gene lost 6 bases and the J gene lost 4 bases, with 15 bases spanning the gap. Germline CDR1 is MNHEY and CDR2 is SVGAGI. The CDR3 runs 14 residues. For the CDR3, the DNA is TGTGCCAGCAGCCCAGCCGGGATAGGCTATGGCTACACCTTC. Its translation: CASSPAGIGYGYTF.

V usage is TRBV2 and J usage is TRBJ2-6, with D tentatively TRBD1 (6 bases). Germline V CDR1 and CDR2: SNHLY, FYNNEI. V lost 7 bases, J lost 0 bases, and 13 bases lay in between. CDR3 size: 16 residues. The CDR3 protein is CASTPQGYSGANVLTF. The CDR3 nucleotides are TGTGCCAGCACCCCCCAGGGGTACTCTGGGGCCAACGTCCTGACTTTC. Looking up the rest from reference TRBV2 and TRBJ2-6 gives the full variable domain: EPEVTQTPSHQVTQMGQEVILRCVPISNHLYFYWYRQILGQKVEFLVSFYNNEISEKSEIFDDQFSVERPDGSNFTLKIRSTKLEDSAMYFCASTPQGYSGANVLTFGAGSRLTVL.

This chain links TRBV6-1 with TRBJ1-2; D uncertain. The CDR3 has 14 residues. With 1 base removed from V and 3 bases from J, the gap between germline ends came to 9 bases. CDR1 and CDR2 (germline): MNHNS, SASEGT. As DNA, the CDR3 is TGTGCCAGCAGTGAAGGGGTGGAATACTATGGCTACACCTTC. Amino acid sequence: CASSEGVEYYGYTF.

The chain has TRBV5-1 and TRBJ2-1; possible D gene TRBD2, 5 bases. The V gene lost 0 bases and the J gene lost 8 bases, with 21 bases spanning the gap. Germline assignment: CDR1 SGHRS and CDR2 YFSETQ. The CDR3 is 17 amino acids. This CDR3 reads CASSLGVGGGLIDEQFF. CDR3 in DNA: TGCGCCAGCAGCTTGGGTGTCGGAGGAGGTCTTATAGATGAGCAGTTCTTC.

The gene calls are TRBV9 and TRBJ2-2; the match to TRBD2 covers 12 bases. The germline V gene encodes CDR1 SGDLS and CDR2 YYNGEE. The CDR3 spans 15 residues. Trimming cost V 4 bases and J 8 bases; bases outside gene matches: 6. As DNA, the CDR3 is TGTGCCAGCAGCAGACTAGCGGGAGTTTCGGGGGAGCTGTTTTTT. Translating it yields CASSRLAGVSGELFF.

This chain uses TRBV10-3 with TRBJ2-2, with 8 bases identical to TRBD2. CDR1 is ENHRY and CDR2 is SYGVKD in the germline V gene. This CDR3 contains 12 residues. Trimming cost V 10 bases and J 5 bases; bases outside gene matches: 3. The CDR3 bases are TGTGCCACGGGACTAGAGACCGGGGAGCTGTTTTTT. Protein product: CATGLETGELFF.

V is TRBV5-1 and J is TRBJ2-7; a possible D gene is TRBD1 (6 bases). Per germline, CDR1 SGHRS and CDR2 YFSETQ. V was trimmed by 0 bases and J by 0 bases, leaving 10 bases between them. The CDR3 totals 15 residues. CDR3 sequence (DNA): TGCGCCAGCAGCTTGGGACAGGATCTCTCCTACGAGCAGTACTTC. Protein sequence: CASSLGQDLSYEQYF.

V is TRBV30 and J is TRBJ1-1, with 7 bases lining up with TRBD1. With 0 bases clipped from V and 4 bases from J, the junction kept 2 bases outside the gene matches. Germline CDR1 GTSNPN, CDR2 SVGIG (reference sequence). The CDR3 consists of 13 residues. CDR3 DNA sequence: TGTGCCTGGAGTGTACAGGGGTCCACTGAAGCTTTCTTT. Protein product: CAWSVQGSTEAFF.

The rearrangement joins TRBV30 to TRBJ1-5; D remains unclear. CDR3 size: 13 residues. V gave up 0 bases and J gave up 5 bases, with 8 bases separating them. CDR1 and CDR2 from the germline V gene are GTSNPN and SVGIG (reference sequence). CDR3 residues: CAWSVTVDQPQHF. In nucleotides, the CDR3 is TGTGCCTGGAGTGTAACCGTCGATCAGCCCCAGCATTTT. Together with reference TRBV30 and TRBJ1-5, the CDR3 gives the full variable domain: SQTIHQWPATLVQPVGSPLSLECTVEGTSNPNLYWYRQAAGRGLQLLFYSVGIGQISSEVPQNLSASRPQDRQFILSSKKLLLSDSGFYLCAWSVTVDQPQHFGDGTRLSIL.

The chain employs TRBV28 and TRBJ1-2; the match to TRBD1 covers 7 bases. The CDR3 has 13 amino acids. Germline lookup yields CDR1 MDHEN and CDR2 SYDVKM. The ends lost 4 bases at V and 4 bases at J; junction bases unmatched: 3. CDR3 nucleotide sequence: TGTGCCAGCAGTTCACAGGGGCTCTATGGCTACACCTTC. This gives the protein CASSSQGLYGYTF.

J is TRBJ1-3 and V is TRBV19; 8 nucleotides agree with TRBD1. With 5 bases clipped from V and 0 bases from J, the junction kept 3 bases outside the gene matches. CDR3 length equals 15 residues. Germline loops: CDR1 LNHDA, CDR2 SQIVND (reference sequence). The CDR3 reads CASSRQGLSGNTIYF. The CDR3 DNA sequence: TGTGCCAGTAGTCGACAGGGGCTCTCTGGAAACACCATATATTTT.

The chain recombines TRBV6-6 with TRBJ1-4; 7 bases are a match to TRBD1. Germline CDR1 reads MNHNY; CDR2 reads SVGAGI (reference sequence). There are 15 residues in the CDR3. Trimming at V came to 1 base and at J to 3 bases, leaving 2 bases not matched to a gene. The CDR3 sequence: CASSYFGTANEKLFF. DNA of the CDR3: TGTGCCAGCAGTTACTTTGGGACAGCTAATGAAAAACTGTTTTTT.

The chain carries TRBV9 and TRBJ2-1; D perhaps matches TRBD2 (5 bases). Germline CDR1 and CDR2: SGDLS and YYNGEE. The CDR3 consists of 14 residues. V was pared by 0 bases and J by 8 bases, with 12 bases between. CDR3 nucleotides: TGTGCCAGCAGCGTAGTTGGGAGTAGGGATGAGCAGTTCTTC. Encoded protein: CASSVVGSRDEQFF.

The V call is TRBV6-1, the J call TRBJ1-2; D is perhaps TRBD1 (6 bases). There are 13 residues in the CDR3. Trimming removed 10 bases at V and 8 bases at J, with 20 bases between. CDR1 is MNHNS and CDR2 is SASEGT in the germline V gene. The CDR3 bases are TGTGCCACCTGGGCGTCAGGGGAAGCGGGCTACACCTTC. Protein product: CATWASGEAGYTF.

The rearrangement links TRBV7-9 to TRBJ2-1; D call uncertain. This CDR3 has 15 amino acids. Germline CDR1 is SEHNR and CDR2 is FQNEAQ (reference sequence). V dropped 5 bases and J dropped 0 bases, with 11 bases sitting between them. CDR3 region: CASSLDESSYNEQFF. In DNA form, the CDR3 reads TGTGCCAGCAGCCTCGACGAGAGCTCCTACAATGAGCAGTTCTTC. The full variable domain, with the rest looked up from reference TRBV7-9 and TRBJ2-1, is DTGVSQNPRHKITKRGQNVTFRCDPISEHNRLYWYRQTLGQGPEFLTYFQNEAQLEKSRLLSDRFSAERPKGSFSTLEIQRTEQGDSAMYLCASSLDESSYNEQFFGPGTRLTVL.

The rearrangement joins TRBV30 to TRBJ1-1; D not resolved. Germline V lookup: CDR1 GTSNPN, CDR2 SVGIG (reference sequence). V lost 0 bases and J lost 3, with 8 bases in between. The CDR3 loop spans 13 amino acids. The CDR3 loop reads CAWSVDGYTEAFF. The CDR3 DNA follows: TGTGCCTGGAGTGTTGACGGCTACACTGAAGCTTTCTTT.

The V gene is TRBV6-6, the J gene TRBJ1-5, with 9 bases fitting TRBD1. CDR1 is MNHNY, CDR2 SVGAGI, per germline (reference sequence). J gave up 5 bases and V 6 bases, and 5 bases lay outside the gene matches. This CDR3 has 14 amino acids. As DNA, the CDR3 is TGTGCCAGCAGCTCGGGACAGGGAGATCAGCCCCAGCATTTT. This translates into CASSSGQGDQPQHF.

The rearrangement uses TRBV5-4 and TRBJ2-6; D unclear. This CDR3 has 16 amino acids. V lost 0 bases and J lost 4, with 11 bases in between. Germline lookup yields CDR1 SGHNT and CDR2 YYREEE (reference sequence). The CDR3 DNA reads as TGTGCCAGCAGCTTGGCCGCAGGATCCGGGGCCAACGTCCTGACTTTC. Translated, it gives CASSLAAGSGANVLTF.